The 6 T cell receptor beta chains in this list originate from one sample, sequenced in a study of blood T cell repertoires in COVID-19. The repertoire was sequenced with immunoSEQ multiplex PCR; TCRdb's copy has only in-frame clones and lacks some. Of some 250,000 clones listed, 70% to 85% are singletons. Sample: PBMCs or T cells enriched from blood (not recorded which). These receptors all come from a man in his forties or fifties who had recovered from COVID-19.

The CDR3 is CASSPPTPRTQYF. The CDR3 nucleotides are TGTGCCAGCAGCCCCCCTACCCCCAGGACGCAGTATTTT. The V and J genes are TRBV9 and TRBJ2-3; D is unclear. Trimming pared 4 bases from V and 9 bases from J, leaving 15 bases between. The CDR3 totals 13 residues. Germline-derived CDR1 and CDR2 are SGDLS and YYNGEE.

The chain uses TRBV24-1 and TRBJ2-1; TRBD2 agrees at 9 bases. This CDR3 comprises 14 residues. Germline CDR1 KGHDR, CDR2 SFDVKD. The J segment lost 10 bases and the V segment lost 2 bases, leaving 5 bases of the junction unmatched. The CDR3 bases are TGTGCCACCAGTGATTGGCGGGGGGGCGGCGAGCAGTTCTTC. Its protein product is CATSDWRGGGEQFF.

The CDR3 protein is CASREFRGAEAFF. In DNA, the CDR3 is TGTGCCAGCAGGGAATTCCGGGGGGCTGAAGCTTTCTTT. The V call is TRBV28, the J call TRBJ1-1; D might be TRBD1 (5 bases). The CDR3 length is 13 residues. Deletions cut 6 bases from V and 6 bases from J, with 14 bases between. CDR1 MDHEN and CDR2 SYDVKM come from the germline V gene.

This clone was observed a few times. The V call is TRBV18, the J call TRBJ1-5; D call uncertain. This CDR3 is 14 amino acids long. V lost 6 bases, J lost 5 bases, and 14 bases lay in between. Germline loops: CDR1 KGHSH, CDR2 LQKENI. The CDR3 reads CASSGGRRDQPQHF. The CDR3, as DNA: TGTGCCAGCTCGGGAGGCCGCCGGGATCAGCCCCAGCATTTT. The full variable domain, rest sourced from reference TRBV18 and TRBJ1-5, is NAGVMQNPRHLVRRRGQEARLRCSPMKGHSHVYWYRQLPEEGLKFMVYLQKENIIDESGMPKERFSAEFPKEGPSILRIQQVVRGDSAAYFCASSGGRRDQPQHFGDGTRLSIL.

This clone was seen at least ten times. The J gene is TRBJ1-1, the V gene TRBV4-1, with a weak D call TRBD1 (5 bases). V was pared by 3 bases and J by 4 bases, with 18 bases between. The germline gives CDR1 MGHRA, CDR2 YSYEKL. This CDR3 contains 16 residues. The CDR3 region is CASSHRGGRGPTEAFF. The CDR3 nucleotides read TGCGCCAGCAGCCATAGGGGTGGTAGGGGCCCCACTGAAGCTTTCTTT.

Concerning this clone: This sample also contains other DNA sequences that code for the same CDR3. The V call is TRBV28, the J call TRBJ1-4; the match to TRBD1 covers 7 bases. J gave up 5 bases and V 5 bases, and 5 bases lay outside the gene matches. Per germline, CDR1 MDHEN and CDR2 SYDVKM. The CDR3 extends over 14 amino acids. CDR3 coding DNA: TGTGCCAGCAGTCCAGGGGGTGCGAATGAAAAACTGTTTTTT. Amino acids: CASSPGGANEKLFF.